Sequencing of this T cell receptor beta chain was carried out in a study of blood T cells in healthy people across ages (dated by TCRdb to the mid-2010s). Background on the whole study: In model experiments, roughly one uniquely barcoded TCR beta cDNA molecule per two T cells was captured by template switching. Age-related changes in TCR beta repertoire diversity were measured in the study by deep sequencing normalized with unique cDNA molecular identifiers. Two additional independent replicas of 1 million unique cDNA reads from the same blood draw were analyzed for two donors (one aged 18 to 29 and one aged 80 or older). The donors were split into four age groups: young (average about 15 years), middle-aged (39), aged (more than 55) and long-lived (about 74). Study-level results and caveats: Estimates of total diversity from one million sequenced T cells were regarded as lower bounds and underestimates. Because donor CMV infection status was unknown, age-related changes in expanded clonotypes were potentially confounded. Observed TCR beta diversity per million T cells fell roughly linearly with age, and a significant reduction was already apparent by age around 44. The long-lived group showed more naive CD4+ T cells, fewer expanded clones and increased TCR diversity than the aged group, suggesting age selection. The percentage of naive T cells measured by flow cytometry correlated strongly with observed TCR beta diversity. Bulk unsorted PBMC profiling prevented conclusive comparison of naive and antigen-experienced compartments.

From the cysteine through the phenylalanine, the CDR3 covers 14 amino acids. Solely the CDR3 DNA is kept, with 42 bases framed from the first base. According to the germline V gene, CDR1 reads SGDLS and CDR2 reads YYNGEE. Deletion took 0 bases off V and 4 bases off J, with a span of 11 bases between the germline ends. With regard to this clonotype: This clone's antigen is unknown. No clone much larger than this one lies a single base away; base qualities are absent.

Library creation used 5' RACE. The sequencer listed for this sample is Illumina HiSeq 2500. A second PCR of roughly 6 to 12 cycles was run with a J-beta primer mix and a sample-barcoded 5' primer. A template-switch 5' adaptor carrying 12 random nucleotides introduced a unique molecular identifier onto each TCR beta cDNA molecule. Each sample yielded at least 3 million CDR3-containing paired-end reads. All of the RNA was converted into first-strand cDNA using the Mint cDNA synthesis kit, with a TRBC-specific oligonucleotide serving as the primer. After uracil-DNA glycosylase treatment, a first 18-cycle PCR used universal primers M1SS and BC2_uni_R on all cDNA. Concerning the study's data processing: For normalization, 1 million high-quality reads were randomly selected from each sample, with every read carrying a distinct molecular identifier. Instead of being binned into consensus sequences, reads with shared molecular identifiers were discarded. MiTCR, with a Q25 quality threshold and the strictest error-elimination algorithm, was used for CDR3 identification, clonotype clustering and error correction. A nonparametric unseen species model using Euler transformation provided a lower-bound estimate of total TCR beta diversity. TCRdb handled the public reads itself, with Q25 trimming in fastp and clone calling in MiXCR, and kept productive beta chains. Identical CDR3 proteins give one entry, which carries the most common genes and DNA. The V and J calls were not made by the authors but by TCRdb's processing. The sample table records around 700,000 distinct CDR3 sequences; 20% to 25% of these occur just once. The top ten clonotypes cover 9.4% of the sample.

Systemically healthy Caucasian individuals from Russia, approximately 39 in total and aged about 6 to 95 years, were included as donors. Each donor gave approximately 9.3 milliliters of peripheral blood, collected into EDTA-treated Vacutainer tubes. Ficoll-Paque density-gradient centrifugation was used to isolate PBMCs, with at least 7 million per sample. Trizol reagent was used to extract total RNA from the PBMCs, yielding at least 5 micrograms per sample. For every donor, an aliquot of PBMCs went through flow cytometry to measure the percentages of naive CD45RAhigh/CD27high T cells. The sample was also linked to a second study, of T cells of mothers and their children. As the second paper documents: Donors were nine systemically healthy Caucasian individuals: three mothers and their six children. cDNA synthesis consumed the entire amount of extracted RNA, loaded at roughly 1.5 ug RNA in each 15 ul reaction. In the second PCR, sample barcodes and 2-4 random nucleotides were introduced via the M1S primer. More than 8 million TCR beta CDR3 reads were obtained from each mother, and roughly 3 million reads were obtained from each child. In both related and unrelated pairs, thymic selection shapes the output of TCR recombination in a similar way, with inherited differences having only a minor effect. Related mother-child pairs always showed normalized repertoire overlap that was slightly higher than in unrelated mother-child pairs, though the difference was never significant. No persistent microchimeric T cell clones were detected, at a sensitivity of 90 to 100 clones per million clonotypes. To look for features that set related mother-child pairs apart from unrelated individuals, the researchers ran deep NGS to compare the TCR beta repertoires of mothers and children. The mean age was approximately 41 +/- 4 years for the mothers and approximately 11 +/- 4 years for the children. After adapter ligation was performed with NEBNext reagents, the libraries were sequenced on an Illumina HiSeq 2000 with 100+100 nt paired-end reads. To avoid cross-contamination, the mother libraries and the child libraries were prepared a month apart and sequenced in separate runs. Each donor had between roughly 450,000 and 2,300,000 distinct TCR beta clonotypes identified. Naive TCR beta clonotypes were estimated from low-frequency clonotypes matched to each donor's FACS-determined naive share, without sorting.

The sequenced sample consisted of blood. This chain joins TRBV9 to TRBJ2-7, with the D gene too uncertain to name. This TCR was sampled from a boy under 18 in good health. The CDR3 region: CASSVGPRVYEQYF. At the DNA level, the sequence is TGTGCCAGCAGCGTAGGGCCCCGGGTGTACGAGCAGTACTTC.